These T cell receptor beta chains were read from a single sample in a study of cytomegalovirus exposure and HLA in healthy donors. Method: immunoSEQ multiplex PCR; TCRdb's copy keeps in-frame clones and lacks some. Its listing shows around 100,000 clones. The sequenced sample was PBMCs. Receptors originate from a middle-aged man in good health and CMV-seropositive. Each CDR3 is given with its conserved first and last residue. D genes are given only for firm matches.

TRBD2,TRBV27,TRBJ2-1,CASSFAGGGNEQFF,TGTGCCAGCAGTTTTGCGGGAGGGGGCAATGAGCAGTTCTTC
TRBD1,TRBV6-6,TRBJ2-7,CASRPDRLFYEQYF,TGTGCCAGCAGACCGGACAGGCTGTTTTACGAGCAGTACTTC
TRBD1,TRBV29-1,TRBJ1-4,CSVVGPAGGYEKLFF,TGCAGCGTTGTCGGCCCGGCAGGGGGATATGAAAAACTGTTTTTT
-,TRBV2,TRBJ2-7,CASSGQGLSYEQYF,TGTGCCAGCAGTGGACAGGGACTCTCCTACGAGCAGTACTTC
-,TRBV10-1,TRBJ2-2,CASSDAGLDTGELFF,TGCGCCAGCAGTGATGCGGGGTTGGACACCGGGGAGCTGTTTTTT
TRBD2,TRBV14,TRBJ2-3,CASSLLAGGTDTQYF,TGTGCCAGCAGCCTACTAGCGGGAGGAACAGATACGCAGTATTTT
TRBD2,TRBV7-3,TRBJ2-4,CASSLTGLAGEFQYF,TGTGCCAGCAGCTTAACGGGACTAGCGGGAGAGTTTCAGTACTTC
-,TRBV19,TRBJ2-2,CASRLQGGSTGELFF,TGTGCCAGTAGATTACAGGGGGGGAGCACCGGGGAGCTGTTTTTT
-,TRBV6-1,TRBJ1-1,CASSPSQTDNTEAFF,TGTGCCAGCAGTCCCTCACAGACCGATAACACTGAAGCTTTCTTT
-,TRBV4-3,TRBJ2-1,CASSQDLASSYNEQFF,TGCGCCAGCAGCCAAGATTTAGCGAGCTCCTACAATGAGCAGTTCTTC
-,TRBV29-1,TRBJ1-1,CSVVAGGSTEAFF,TGCAGCGTTGTAGCGGGGGGTTCCACTGAAGCTTTCTTT
-,TRBV7-9,TRBJ2-1,CASSLRLLSYNEQFF,TGTGCCAGCAGCTTACGACTGCTTTCCTACAATGAGCAGTTCTTC
-,TRBV29-1,TRBJ2-3,CSVERFRGTDTQYF,TGCAGCGTTGAGAGGTTTAGGGGTACAGATACGCAGTATTTT
-,TRBV15,TRBJ1-5,CATSRSLELGPQHF,TGTGCCACCAGCAGATCCCTAGAGCTCGGGCCCCAGCATTTT
-,TRBV29-1,TRBJ1-1,CSGTSTGNTEAFF,TGCAGCGGGACTTCGACAGGTAACACTGAAGCTTTCTTT
TRBD1,TRBV28,TRBJ2-5,CASSKAGGKGLETQYF,TGTGCCAGCAGTAAAGCAGGGGGTAAAGGTCTAGAGACCCAGTACTTC
TRBD2,TRBV11-3,TRBJ2-1,CASSLVLAGVNEQFF,TGTGCCAGCAGCTTAGTCCTAGCGGGAGTAAATGAGCAGTTCTTC
-,TRBV7-2,TRBJ1-5,CASSLTGSEPQHF,TGTGCCAGCAGTTTAACAGGGTCGGAGCCCCAGCATTTT
TRBD1,TRBV7-8,TRBJ2-5,CASGNGQGGTETQYF,TGTGCCAGCGGGAACGGACAGGGGGGAACAGAGACCCAGTACTTC
TRBD1,TRBV7-8,TRBJ1-1,CASSFQAQGDTEAFF,TGTGCCAGCAGCTTCCAAGCACAGGGGGACACTGAAGCTTTCTTT
TRBD1,TRBV28,TRBJ2-7,CASSPVDRATAYEQYF,TGTGCCAGCAGTCCAGTAGACAGGGCGACAGCCTACGAGCAGTACTTC
TRBD1,TRBV4-1,TRBJ2-1,CASSQDLQGVGYNEQFF,TGCGCCAGCAGCCAAGATTTGCAGGGGGTCGGCTACAATGAGCAGTTCTTC
TRBD1,TRBV5-1,TRBJ2-1,CASSLSTGTGTYEQFF,TGCGCCAGCAGCTTATCCACCGGGACAGGGACCTATGAGCAGTTCTTC
-,TRBV7-2,TRBJ2-7,CASSPRLTRGEQYF,TGTGCCAGCAGCCCTCGGCTGACTAGAGGCGAGCAGTACTTC
-,TRBV11-2,TRBJ2-7,CASSSLRERPYEQYF,TGTGCCAGCAGCTCCCTACGGGAGAGGCCCTACGAGCAGTACTTC
TRBD2,TRBV25-1,TRBJ2-1,CASTPLAGGQNEQFF,TGTGCCAGCACCCCACTAGCGGGAGGCCAAAATGAGCAGTTCTTC
TRBD1,TRBV6-1,TRBJ1-5,CASKIDRGQSQPQHF,TGTGCCAGCAAGATAGACAGGGGGCAAAGTCAGCCCCAGCATTTT
TRBD2,TRBV27,TRBJ2-7,CASSPLAGLFYEQYF,TGTGCCAGCAGTCCGCTAGCGGGACTATTTTACGAGCAGTACTTC
TRBD2,TRBV19,TRBJ2-2,CASSISSGRAPGELFF,TGTGCCAGTAGTATATCGAGCGGGAGGGCCCCCGGGGAGCTGTTTTTT
-,TRBV28,TRBJ2-7,CASTNQGLEQYF,TGTGCCAGCACCAACCAGGGGCTCGAGCAGTACTTC
-,TRBV19,TRBJ1-3,CASRNQRGRGGGNTIYF,TGTGCCAGTAGGAACCAACGGGGCAGGGGCGGCGGAAACACCATATATTTT
-,TRBV6-6,TRBJ2-1,CASSVNRLEGSDRFF,TGTGCCAGCAGTGTCAACCGTCTCGAGGGCTCCGATCGGTTCTTC
TRBD2,TRBV7-2,TRBJ2-7,CASSPLAGIGEQYF,TGTGCCAGCAGTCCTCTAGCGGGAATTGGCGAGCAGTACTTC
-,TRBV5-1,TRBJ2-7,CASSLANNYEQYF,TGCGCCAGCAGCTTGGCCAACAACTACGAGCAGTACTTC
TRBD1,TRBV18,TRBJ2-7,CASSPRRQGWEQYF,TGTGCCAGCTCACCAAGGCGACAGGGGTGGGAGCAGTACTTC
-,TRBV28,TRBJ1-5,CASSSEFNQPQHF,TGTGCCAGCAGTTCGGAGTTCAATCAGCCCCAGCATTTT
-,TRBV5-8,TRBJ2-1,CASSPTGRGMDEQFF,TGTGCCAGCAGCCCGACGGGGCGCGGGATGGATGAGCAGTTCTTC
-,TRBV9,TRBJ2-2,CASSPPQATGELFF,TGTGCCAGCAGCCCCCCTCAGGCTACCGGGGAGCTGTTTTTT
-,TRBV6-5,TRBJ2-7,CASTVGGRRTAEQYF,TGTGCCAGCACAGTAGGGGGAAGAAGAACTGCCGAGCAGTACTTC
-,TRBV4-2,TRBJ1-1,CASSQEEGMDTEAFF,TGTGCCAGCAGCCAAGAGGAGGGTATGGACACTGAAGCTTTCTTT
-,TRBV6-6,TRBJ2-7,CASRDSGYEQYF,TGTGCCAGCAGAGATTCAGGATACGAGCAGTACTTC
TRBD1,TRBV27,TRBJ2-7,CASSLEVGTGLYEQYF,TGTGCCAGCAGTTTAGAGGTCGGGACAGGGCTCTACGAGCAGTACTTC
-,TRBV15,TRBJ1-5,CATSRYRGSNQPQHF,TGTGCCACCAGCAGATATCGGGGGAGCAATCAGCCCCAGCATTTT
-,TRBV7-3,TRBJ2-7,CASSLTPSPYEQYF,TGTGCCAGCAGCTTAACTCCGAGCCCCTACGAGCAGTACTTC